Here is one T cell receptor (beta chain) with its context. Some clones are missing from TCRdb's copy, which holds only in-frame ones; the method was immunoSEQ multiplex PCR. The table has approximately 60,000 clones, about 89% seen once; the top ten hold 4.5% to 5.5%. CDR1 is LNHDA, CDR2 SQIVND, per germline (reference sequence). CDR3 length equals 14 residues. The V end was cut by 3 bases, the J end by 3 bases, with 9 bases between. The source of the sample is a study of OX40 agonist ivuxolimab in advanced cancers. The V and J genes are TRBV19 and TRBJ2-1; D not certain. Sample: CD4+ or CD8+ T cells sorted from blood, taken in a trial of the OX40 agonist ivuxolimab. The TCR comes from an adult with an advanced solid tumor such as melanoma, head and neck, liver or kidney cancer. The CDR3, as DNA: TGTGCCAGTAGTATGGAATCGGGCTACAATGAGCAGTTCTTC. Translated, it gives CASSMESGYNEQFF.